This T cell receptor beta chain is drawn from a study of cytomegalovirus exposure and HLA in healthy donors. Regarding the study as a whole: Reports indicated that the classifier achieved high specificity and sensitivity in diagnosing cytomegalovirus status.

Vbeta (60) and Jbeta (13) primers were used in the PCR. Sequenced by immunoSEQ multiplex PCR; TCRdb stores in-frame clones only, minus some. The data contain about 200,000 clones, roughly 82% of them singletons. The CDR3 has 15 residues. Turning to this clone: Its target is unknown.

This receptor was obtained from a man in his forties or fifties in good health and CMV-seropositive. The chain combines TRBV21-1 with TRBJ1-5. TRBV21-1 is marked as a pseudogene. Material: PBMCs. CDR3 in amino acids: CASSGGVRPHQPQHF. The CDR3 DNA reads TGTGCCAGCAGCGGGGGGGTTCGGCCCCATCAGCCCCAGCATTTT.